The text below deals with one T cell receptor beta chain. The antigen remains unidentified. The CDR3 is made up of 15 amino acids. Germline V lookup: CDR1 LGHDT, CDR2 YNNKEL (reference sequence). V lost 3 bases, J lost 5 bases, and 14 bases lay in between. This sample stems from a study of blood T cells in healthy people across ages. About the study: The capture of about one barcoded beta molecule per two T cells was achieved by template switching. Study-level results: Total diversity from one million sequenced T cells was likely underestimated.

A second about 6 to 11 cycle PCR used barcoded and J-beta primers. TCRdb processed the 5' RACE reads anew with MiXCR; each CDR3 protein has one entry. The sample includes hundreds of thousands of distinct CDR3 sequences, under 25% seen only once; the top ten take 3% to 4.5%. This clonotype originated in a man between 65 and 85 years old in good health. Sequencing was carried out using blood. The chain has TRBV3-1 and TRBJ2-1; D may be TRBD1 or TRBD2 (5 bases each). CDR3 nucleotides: TGTGCCAGCAGCCAGGGACGCCTTCCCCACAATGAGCAGTTCTTC. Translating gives CASSQGRLPHNEQFF.